Sequencing of this TCR beta chain was carried out in a study of T cell responses to AZD1222 COVID-19 vaccine. For the study at large: Second-dose timings of about 4 or about 12 weeks were pooled. General observations from the study: Seropositive at baseline were only six AZD1222 recipients. None of the repertoires were sampled until the peak T cell response had passed. The CD4 TCRs associated with vaccination extended across spike and predominated at 160-218 and 743-854.

The V gene end was trimmed by 10 bases and the J gene end by 5 bases; junction bases not matched to a gene: 8. The CDR3 has 14 residues. CDR1 is MNHEY, CDR2 SVGAGI, per germline. Produced via immunoSEQ multiplex PCR; TCRdb's table is partial and in-frame only. The sample carries roughly 100,000 clones, roughly 83% recorded once. Turning to this clone: As yet, its antigen is unknown.

The chain recombines TRBV6-5 with TRBJ1-1; 12 bases map to TRBD1. The material was peripheral blood, obtained on day 0 of AZD1222 vaccination. The sequence derives from an adult in good health. Written as DNA, the CDR3 is TGTGCCACCCGGGACAGGGGGCCACTTACTGAAGCTTTCTTT. This encodes CATRDRGPLTEAFF.